Included here is one TCR beta chain sequence, with context. This record comes from a study of blood T cells in healthy people across ages. For the second PCR, which ran for about 6 to 12 cycles, a sample-barcoded 5' primer and a J-beta primer mix were used. Carrying 12 random nucleotides, a template-switch adaptor labeled each individual cDNA molecule. TCRdb re-called the 5' RACE reads with MiXCR, one entry per CDR3 protein. The sample lists roughly 1.7 million distinct CDR3 sequences; about 31% were seen once. This CDR3 contains 18 residues. Per germline, CDR1 SGHAT and CDR2 FQDESV (reference sequence). The V and J ends lost 5 bases and 2 bases respectively, with 23 bases between them.

The specimen was blood. The J gene is TRBJ2-3, the V gene TRBV11-1; D is perhaps TRBD1 (6 bases). The source of this sequence is a woman under 40 in good health. This CDR3 reads CASSHQPVTGFVTDTQYF. The CDR3 nucleotides are TGTGCCAGCAGCCATCAACCCGTGACAGGATTCGTCACAGATACGCAGTATTTT.